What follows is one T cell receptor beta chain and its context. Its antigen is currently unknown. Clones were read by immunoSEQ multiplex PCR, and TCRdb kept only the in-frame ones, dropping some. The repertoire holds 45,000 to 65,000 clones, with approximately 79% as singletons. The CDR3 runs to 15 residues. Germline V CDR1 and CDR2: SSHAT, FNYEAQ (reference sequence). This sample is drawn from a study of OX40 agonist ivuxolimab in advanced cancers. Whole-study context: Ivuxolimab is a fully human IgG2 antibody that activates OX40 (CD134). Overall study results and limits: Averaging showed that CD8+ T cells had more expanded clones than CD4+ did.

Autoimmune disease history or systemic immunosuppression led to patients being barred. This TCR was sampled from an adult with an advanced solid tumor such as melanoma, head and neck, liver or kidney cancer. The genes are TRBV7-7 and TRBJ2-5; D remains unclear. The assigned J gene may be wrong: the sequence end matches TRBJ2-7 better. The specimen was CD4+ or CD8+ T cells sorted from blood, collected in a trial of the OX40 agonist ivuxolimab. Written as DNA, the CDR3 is TGTGCCAGCAGCTTAGAGGTATCCAGTCTTGCCGAGCAGTACTTC. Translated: CASSLEVSSLAEQYF.